These 19 T cell receptor beta chains originate from one sample sequenced in a study of siplizumab effects on memory and regulatory T cells. What these receptors recognize is not known. TCRdb's table, derived via immunoSEQ multiplex PCR, lists solely in-frame clones and lacks some. The data contain roughly 5,300 clones, over 45% of them singletons. Coculture of the mixed lymphocyte reaction cells took place at 37 degrees C and lasted 6 days. The sequencing input was CFSE-low (dividing) CD8+ T cells sorted from an allogeneic mixed lymphocyte reaction. The receptors were gathered from a human donor in good health; the cells came from an allogeneic mixed lymphocyte reaction. Some clones in this sample may be carry-over from other donors' samples.

The chain joins TRBV6-1 to TRBJ2-5; 10 nucleotides align to TRBD2. CDR1 is MNHNS, CDR2 SASEGT, per germline. After removal of 1 base from V and 7 bases from J, the junction contained 9 bases not matched to a gene. The CDR3 is made up of 16 amino acids. CDR3 coding DNA: TGTGCCAGCAGTGAAGAGACTAGCGGGCTCTTGGGGACCCAGTACTTC. Translation: CASSEETSGLLGTQYF.

As to this clone: Sequence at one end of the junction differs from germline and may be a read error. The V call is TRBV7-2, the J call TRBJ2-1; D gene ambiguous. The CDR3 contains 13 residues. Germline V gene sequence: CDR1 SGHTA, CDR2 FQGNSA. The CDR3 coding sequence is TGTGCCAGCAGCTTAGAAGTCTCAGGAATCGGGCTCTTC. This gives the protein CASSLEVSGIGLF.

The chain employs TRBV6-4 and TRBJ2-3, with TRBD2 identical over 11 bases. The CDR3 is 16 amino acids. Germline CDR1 MRHNA, CDR2 SNTAGT. Unmatched junction bases numbered 5, after V lost 3 bases and J lost 3 bases. The CDR3: CASSELAGAWTDTQYF. The DNA of the CDR3 is TGTGCCAGCAGTGAACTAGCGGGAGCATGGACAGATACGCAGTATTTT.

The genes are TRBV6-5 and TRBJ1-3; D unresolved. Per the germline V gene, CDR1 is MNHEY and CDR2 is SVGAGI. This CDR3 is 14 amino acids long. V lost 3 bases and J lost 5, with 11 bases in between. The CDR3 protein is CASSYLGVRNTIYF. The CDR3 DNA sequence: TGTGCCAGCAGTTATCTGGGTGTTAGAAACACCATATATTTT.

The rearrangement uses TRBV29-1 and TRBJ2-1; D remains ambiguous. Germline values: CDR1 SQVTM, CDR2 ANQGSEA. The V end lost 4 bases, the J end lost 9 bases, and 10 bases lay between the germline ends. CDR3 length: 11 amino acids. The CDR3 nucleotides are TGCAGCGTTGTTGGGCGCCCTGAGCAGTTCTTC. It specifies CSVVGRPEQFF.

In this sample, this clone turned up a few times. The gene calls are TRBV27 and TRBJ2-2; 8 positions agree with TRBD2. The CDR3 is 15 residues long. After removal of 3 bases from V and 4 bases from J, the junction contained 4 bases not matched to a gene. Per the germline V gene, CDR1 is MNHEY and CDR2 is SMNVEV (reference sequence). This CDR3 reads CASSLWTSFTGELFF. The DNA of the CDR3 is TGTGCCAGCAGTTTGTGGACTAGCTTCACCGGGGAGCTGTTTTTT.

This sequence joins TRBV7-9 and TRBJ2-1; 12 positions agree with TRBD2. J was trimmed by 10 bases and V by 5 bases; bases with no gene match: 15. Germline-derived CDR1 and CDR2 are SEHNR and FQNEAQ (reference sequence). This CDR3 comprises 17 residues. CDR3 nucleotide sequence: TGTGCCAGCAGCATAACCTCACGACTAGCGGGAGTAGGCGAGCAGTTCTTC. Its protein product is CASSITSRLAGVGEQFF.

The chain combines TRBV19 with TRBJ2-1; weak D call: TRBD2 (5 bases). The CDR3 totals 13 residues. The germline gives CDR1 LNHDA, CDR2 SQIVND (reference sequence). The V end lost 3 bases, the J end lost 6 bases, and 9 bases lay between the germline ends. In DNA form, the CDR3 reads TGTGCCAGTAGTATCATAGAGGGCAATGAGCAGTTCTTC. Translating gives CASSIIEGNEQFF.

This clone was observed a handful of times. The chain uses TRBV27 and TRBJ2-1; 11 nucleotides agree with TRBD2. The V gene end was trimmed by 6 bases and the J gene end by 5 bases; junction bases not matched to a gene: 6. The CDR3 has 15 amino acids. Germline CDR1 and CDR2: MNHEY and SMNVEV (reference sequence). CDR3 sequence: CASSPGTSGNNEQFF. CDR3 in DNA: TGTGCCAGCAGCCCCGGGACTAGCGGAAACAATGAGCAGTTCTTC.

This chain joins TRBV30 and TRBJ2-1; D remains unclear. Germline V gene lookup returns CDR1 GTSNPN and CDR2 SVGIG (reference sequence). Trimming shortened V by 3 bases and J by 7 bases, and 10 bases separated the two germline ends. The CDR3 totals 12 residues. The CDR3 DNA is TGTGCCTGGAGAGACAAGGGAAATGAGCAGTTCTTC. It translates to CAWRDKGNEQFF.

This clone was counted a few times. The rearrangement uses TRBV4-2 and TRBJ2-1; a weak D match, TRBD2 (5 bases). CDR1 is LGHNA and CDR2 is YNFKEQ in the germline V gene. V dropped 1 base and J dropped 6 bases, with 10 bases sitting between them. CDR3 size: 14 residues. CDR3 DNA: TGTGCCAGCAGCCAAGCGCCACTAGGCAATGAGCAGTTCTTC. Translated, it gives CASSQAPLGNEQFF.

The chain carries TRBV15 and TRBJ2-3; tentative D call: TRBD1 (5 bases). The CDR3 spans 18 residues. Germline V CDR1 and CDR2: LNHNV, YYDKDF (reference sequence). V was trimmed by 1 base and J by 3 bases, leaving 20 bases between them. The CDR3 DNA reads as TGTGCCACCAGCAGAGGTCGGACACCAGGCTTAAAAACAGATACGCAGTATTTT. It specifies CATSRGRTPGLKTDTQYF.

The sample holds a few counts of this clone. This sequence joins TRBV19 and TRBJ1-4; tentatively, D is TRBD1 (5 bases). The CDR3 is 15 residues long. The germline V gene has CDR1 LNHDA and CDR2 SQIVND (reference sequence). With 8 bases removed from V and 5 bases from J, the gap between germline ends came to 18 bases. CDR3 bases: TGTGCCAGTGGATTTCTGAGACAGCTGAATGAAAAACTGTTTTTT. Translation gives CASGFLRQLNEKLFF.

Relative to its sample, this clone is medium-sized. DNA of the CDR3: TGTGCCAGTAGTATAGCTGCGCAGGGCTACACCTTC. Its translation is CASSIAAQGYTF. This chain joins TRBV19 and TRBJ1-2; D unclear. The V end lost 1 base, the J end lost 8 bases, and 8 bases lay between the germline ends. The germline V gene encodes CDR1 LNHDA and CDR2 SQIVND (reference sequence). There are 12 residues in the CDR3.

The chain has TRBV28 and TRBJ2-1; D is unclear. Germline CDR1 is MDHEN and CDR2 is SYDVKM. The CDR3 runs to 15 residues. V gave up 1 base and J gave up 1 base, with 8 bases separating them. CDR3 nucleotide sequence: TGTGCCAGCAGTTTATTGGGAACTTCCTACAATGAGCAGTTCTTC. Its protein is CASSLLGTSYNEQFF.

This clone has only a few counts. This chain uses TRBV27 with TRBJ2-7; no reliable D call. The CDR3 extends over 13 amino acids. The V and J ends lost 0 bases and 2 bases respectively, with 5 bases between them. Germline V gene lookup returns CDR1 MNHEY and CDR2 SMNVEV (reference sequence). The CDR3 loop reads CASSLSAAYEQYF. CDR3 DNA sequence: TGTGCCAGCAGTTTATCGGCGGCCTACGAGCAGTACTTC.

In its sample, this clone was seen a few times. The rearrangement links TRBV19 to TRBJ2-1; D is undetermined. V lost 6 bases, J lost 0 bases, and 6 bases lay in between. This CDR3 has 13 residues. CDR1 is LNHDA, CDR2 SQIVND, per germline (reference sequence). In DNA, the CDR3 is TGTGCCAGTAGGGAGAGCTCCTACAATGAGCAGTTCTTC. Residues: CASRESSYNEQFF.

The chain carries TRBV7-2 and TRBJ2-3; D unresolved. CDR1 is SGHTA, CDR2 FQGNSA, per germline. Trimming pared 5 bases from V and 4 bases from J, leaving 19 bases between. The length of the CDR3 is 16 residues. CDR3 sequence (DNA): TGTGCCAGCAGCCCTCTATCACCGGATTTAGCAGATACGCAGTATTTT. This encodes CASSPLSPDLADTQYF.

This chain uses TRBV27 with TRBJ2-5; TRBD1 might be the D (5 bases). Germline V gene data show CDR1 as MNHEY and CDR2 as SMNVEV (reference sequence). The CDR3 runs to 17 residues. Trimming shortened V by 5 bases and J by 5 bases, and 24 bases separated the two germline ends. Written as DNA, the CDR3 is TGTGCCAGCAGTCACGTCCTCCCCCAGGGAATTTTTGAGACCCAGTACTTC. This encodes CASSHVLPQGIFETQYF.